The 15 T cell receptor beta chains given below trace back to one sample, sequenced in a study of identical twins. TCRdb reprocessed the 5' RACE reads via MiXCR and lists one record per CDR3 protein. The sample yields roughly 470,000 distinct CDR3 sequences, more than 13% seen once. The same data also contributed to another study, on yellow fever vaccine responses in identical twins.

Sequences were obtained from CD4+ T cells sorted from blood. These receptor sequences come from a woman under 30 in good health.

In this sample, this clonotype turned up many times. The CDR3 sequence is CSVTRGDTQYF. The CDR3, as DNA: TGCAGCGTTACAAGGGGTGATACGCAGTATTTT. This chain connects TRBV29-1 to TRBJ2-3; TRBD1 is a possible D gene (5 bases). The germline V gene has CDR1 SQVTM and CDR2 ANQGSEA. V was trimmed by 5 bases and J by 6 bases, leaving 9 bases between them. The CDR3 totals 11 residues.

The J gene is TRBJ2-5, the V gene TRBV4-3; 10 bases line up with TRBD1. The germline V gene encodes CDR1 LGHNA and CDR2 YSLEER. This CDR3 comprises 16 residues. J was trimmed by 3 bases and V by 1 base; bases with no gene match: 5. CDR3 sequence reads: CASSQAPGQGKETQYF. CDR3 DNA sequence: TGCGCCAGCAGCCAAGCACCGGGACAGGGGAAAGAGACCCAGTACTTC.

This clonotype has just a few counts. CDR3 protein: CAISDGQGSSYEQYF. The CDR3 DNA is TGTGCCATCAGTGATGGACAGGGGAGCTCCTACGAGCAGTACTTC. The chain employs TRBV10-3 and TRBJ2-7, with 9 positions matching TRBD1. Germline V lookup: CDR1 ENHRY, CDR2 SYGVKD. This CDR3 is built from 15 residues. The J segment lost 0 bases and the V segment lost 3 bases, leaving 3 bases of the junction unmatched.

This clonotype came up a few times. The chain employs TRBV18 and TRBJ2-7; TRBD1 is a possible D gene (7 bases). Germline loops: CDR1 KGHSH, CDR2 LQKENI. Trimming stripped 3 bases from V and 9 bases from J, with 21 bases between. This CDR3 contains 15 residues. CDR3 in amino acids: CASSPRRDSHPRQYF. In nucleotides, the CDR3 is TGTGCCAGCTCACCCCGGAGGGACAGCCATCCTCGGCAGTACTTC.

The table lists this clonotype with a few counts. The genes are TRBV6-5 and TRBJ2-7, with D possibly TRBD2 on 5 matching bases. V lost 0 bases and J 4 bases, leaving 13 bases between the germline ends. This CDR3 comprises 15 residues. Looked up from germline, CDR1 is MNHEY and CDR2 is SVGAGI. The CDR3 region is CASSYSLRGPYEQYF. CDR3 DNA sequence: TGTGCCAGCAGTTACTCCCTACGGGGTCCATACGAGCAGTACTTC.

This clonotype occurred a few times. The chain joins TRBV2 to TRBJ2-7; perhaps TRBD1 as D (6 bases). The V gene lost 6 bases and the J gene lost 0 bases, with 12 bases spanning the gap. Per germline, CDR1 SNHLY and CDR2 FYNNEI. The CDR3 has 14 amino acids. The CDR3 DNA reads TGTGCCAGCAGACAGGGTTCCAGCTCCTACGAGCAGTACTTC. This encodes CASRQGSSSYEQYF.

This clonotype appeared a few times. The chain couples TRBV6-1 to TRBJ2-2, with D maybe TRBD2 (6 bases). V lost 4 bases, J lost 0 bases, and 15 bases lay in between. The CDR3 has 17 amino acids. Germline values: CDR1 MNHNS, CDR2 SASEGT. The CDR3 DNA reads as TGTGCCAGCAGTGTGGGGGTTGGCGGGGCGAACACCGGGGAGCTGTTTTTT. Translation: CASSVGVGGANTGELFF.

CDR3 sequence reads: CASSQEAQTYEQYF. CDR3 nucleotides: TGTGCCAGCAGCCAAGAAGCGCAGACCTACGAGCAGTACTTC. The chain uses TRBV3-1 and TRBJ2-7; the D is unclear. The germline V gene has CDR1 LGHDT and CDR2 YNNKEL (reference sequence). The CDR3 is 14 residues long. V gave up 0 bases and J gave up 2 bases, with 8 bases separating them.

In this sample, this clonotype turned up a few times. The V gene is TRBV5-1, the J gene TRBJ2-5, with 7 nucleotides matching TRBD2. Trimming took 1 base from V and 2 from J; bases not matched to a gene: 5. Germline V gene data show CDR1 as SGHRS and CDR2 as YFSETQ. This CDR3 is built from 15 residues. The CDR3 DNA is TGCGCCAGCAGCTTGTCGGGACTACTACAAGAGACCCAGTACTTC. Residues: CASSLSGLLQETQYF. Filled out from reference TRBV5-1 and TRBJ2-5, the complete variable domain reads KAGVTQTPRYLIKTRGQQVTLSCSPISGHRSVSWYQQTPGQGLQFLFEYFSETQRNKGNFPGRFSGRQFSNSRSEMNVSTLELGDSALYLCASSLSGLLQETQYFGPGTRLLVL.

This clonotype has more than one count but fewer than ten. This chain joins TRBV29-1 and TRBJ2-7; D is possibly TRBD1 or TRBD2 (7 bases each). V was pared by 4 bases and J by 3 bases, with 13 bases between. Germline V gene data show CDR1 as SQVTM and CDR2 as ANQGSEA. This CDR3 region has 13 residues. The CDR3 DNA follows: TGCAGCGTTGTCTCAGGGGGGGACTACGAGCAGTACTTC. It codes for CSVVSGGDYEQYF.

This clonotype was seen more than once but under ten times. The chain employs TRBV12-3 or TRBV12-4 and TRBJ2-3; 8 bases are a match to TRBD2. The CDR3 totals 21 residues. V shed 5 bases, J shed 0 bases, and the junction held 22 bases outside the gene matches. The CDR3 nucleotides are TGTGCCAGCAGTGGCCGGTGGAGCGGGAGTTTTTCATACCGTAGCACAGATACGCAGTATTTT. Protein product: CASSGRWSGSFSYRSTDTQYF.

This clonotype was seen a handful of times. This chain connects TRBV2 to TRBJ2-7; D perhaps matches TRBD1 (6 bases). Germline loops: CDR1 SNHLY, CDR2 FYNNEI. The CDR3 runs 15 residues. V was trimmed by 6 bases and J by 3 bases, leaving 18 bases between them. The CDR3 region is CASRRRRQEHYEQYF. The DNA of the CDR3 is TGTGCCAGCAGGCGGCGCCGACAGGAGCACTACGAGCAGTACTTC.

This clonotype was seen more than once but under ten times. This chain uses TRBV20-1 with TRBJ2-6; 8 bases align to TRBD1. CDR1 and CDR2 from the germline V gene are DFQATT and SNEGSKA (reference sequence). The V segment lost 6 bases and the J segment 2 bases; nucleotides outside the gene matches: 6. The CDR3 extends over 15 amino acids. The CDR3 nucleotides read TGCAGTGCGAAGGACAGGGAGGCTGGGGCCAACGTCCTGACTTTC. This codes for CSAKDREAGANVLTF.

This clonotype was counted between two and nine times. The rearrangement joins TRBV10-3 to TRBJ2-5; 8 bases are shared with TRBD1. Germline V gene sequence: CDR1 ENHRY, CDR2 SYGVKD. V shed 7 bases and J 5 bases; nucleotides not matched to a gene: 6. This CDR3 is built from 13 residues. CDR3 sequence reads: CAIKGQGGETQYF. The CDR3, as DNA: TGTGCCATCAAAGGACAGGGCGGGGAGACCCAGTACTTC.

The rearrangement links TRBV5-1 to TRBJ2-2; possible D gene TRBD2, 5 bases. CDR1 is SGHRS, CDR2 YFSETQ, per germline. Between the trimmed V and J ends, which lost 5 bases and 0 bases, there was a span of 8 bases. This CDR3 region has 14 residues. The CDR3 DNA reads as TGCGCCAGCAGGACGGAGGCGAACACCGGGGAGCTGTTTTTT. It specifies CASRTEANTGELFF.